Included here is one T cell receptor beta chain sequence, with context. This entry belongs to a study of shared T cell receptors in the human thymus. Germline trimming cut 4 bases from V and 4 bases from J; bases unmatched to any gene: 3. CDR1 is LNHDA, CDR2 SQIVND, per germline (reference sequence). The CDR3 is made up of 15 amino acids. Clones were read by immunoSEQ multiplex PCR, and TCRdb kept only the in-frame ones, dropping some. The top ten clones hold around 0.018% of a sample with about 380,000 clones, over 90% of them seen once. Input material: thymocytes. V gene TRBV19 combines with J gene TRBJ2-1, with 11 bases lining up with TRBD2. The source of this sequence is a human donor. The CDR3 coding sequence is TGTGCCAGTAGTAGGGGACTAGCGGCGTACAATGAGCAGTTCTTC. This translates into CASSRGLAAYNEQFF.